Sequencing of this T cell receptor (beta chain) was carried out in a study of OX40 agonist ivuxolimab in advanced cancers. Study-wide context: Given to patients was ivuxolimab, an agonistic anti-OX40 (CD134) antibody. Among those enrolled, mean age was roughly 62 years (range about 23 to 85) and 82.7% were male. Every 2 weeks, patients got intravenous ivuxolimab at one of six dose levels (0.01-10 mg/kg). Study-level results: Not determined was the antigen specificity of the expanded peripheral T cells.

With respect to this clone: Its antigen is unidentified.

Profiling relied on immunoSEQ multiplex PCR, and the TCRdb table lists in-frame clones only, not all of them. Of about 54,000 clones in the sample, under 95% are singletons; the top ten hold around 9.3%. The germline gives CDR1 GTSNPN, CDR2 SVGIG (reference sequence). This CDR3 is 15 amino acids long. Trimming removed 3 bases at V and 2 bases at J, with 16 bases between. This receptor was identified in an adult with an advanced solid tumor such as melanoma, head and neck, liver or kidney cancer. Sequenced here: CD4+ or CD8+ T cells sorted from blood, sampled in a trial of the OX40 agonist ivuxolimab. The genes are TRBV30 and TRBJ1-2; no reliable D call. The CDR3 reads CAWSESPGINYGYTF. The CDR3 coding sequence is TGTGCCTGGAGCGAGTCCCCGGGGATCAACTATGGCTACACCTTC.